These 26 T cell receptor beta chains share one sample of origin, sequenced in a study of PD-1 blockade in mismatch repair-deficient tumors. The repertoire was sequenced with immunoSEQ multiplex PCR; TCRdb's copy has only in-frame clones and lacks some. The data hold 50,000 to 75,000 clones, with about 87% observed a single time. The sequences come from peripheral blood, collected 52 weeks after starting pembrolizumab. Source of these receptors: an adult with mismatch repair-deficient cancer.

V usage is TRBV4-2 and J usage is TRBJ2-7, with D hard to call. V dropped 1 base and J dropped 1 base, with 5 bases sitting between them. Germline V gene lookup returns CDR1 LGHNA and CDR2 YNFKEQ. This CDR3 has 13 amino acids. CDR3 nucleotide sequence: TGTGCCAGCAGCCAAGGGGTGTCCTACGAGCAGTACTTC. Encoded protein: CASSQGVSYEQYF.

CDR3 nucleotides: TGTGCCAGCAGCAATGGGGGGGCAGGGGTGCCCCAGCATTTT. Protein sequence: CASSNGGAGVPQHF. This sequence joins TRBV27 and TRBJ1-5, with a possible D match to TRBD1 (6 bases). The V gene lost 6 bases and the J gene lost 9 bases, with 18 bases spanning the gap. The CDR3 has 14 residues. In germline, CDR1 is MNHEY, CDR2 SMNVEV (reference sequence).

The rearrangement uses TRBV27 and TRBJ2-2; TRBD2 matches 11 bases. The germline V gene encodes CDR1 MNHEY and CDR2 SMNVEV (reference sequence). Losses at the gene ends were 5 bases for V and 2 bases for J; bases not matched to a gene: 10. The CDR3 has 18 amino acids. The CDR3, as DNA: TGTGCCAGCAGTCTCATTCTCGGGACTAGCGGAAACACCGGGGAGCTGTTTTTT. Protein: CASSLILGTSGNTGELFF.

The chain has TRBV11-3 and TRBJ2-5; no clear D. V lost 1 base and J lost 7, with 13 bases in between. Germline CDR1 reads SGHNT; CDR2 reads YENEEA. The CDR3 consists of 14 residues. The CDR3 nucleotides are TGTGCCAGCAGCTTAGCCGGCAGGCCAGGGACCCAGTACTTC. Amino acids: CASSLAGRPGTQYF.

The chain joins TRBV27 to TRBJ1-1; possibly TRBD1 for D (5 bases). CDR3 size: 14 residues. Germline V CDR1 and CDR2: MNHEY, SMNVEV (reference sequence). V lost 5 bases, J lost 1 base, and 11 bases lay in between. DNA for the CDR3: TGTGCCAGCAGTAAACTTCAGGGGAACACTGAAGCTTTCTTT. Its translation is CASSKLQGNTEAFF.

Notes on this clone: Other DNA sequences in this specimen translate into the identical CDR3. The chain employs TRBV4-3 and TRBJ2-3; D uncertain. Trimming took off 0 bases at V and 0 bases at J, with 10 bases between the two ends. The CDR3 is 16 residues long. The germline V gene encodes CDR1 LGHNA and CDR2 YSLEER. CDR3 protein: CASSQDPAGSTDTQYF. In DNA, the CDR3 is TGCGCCAGCAGCCAAGATCCGGCAGGTAGCACAGATACGCAGTATTTT.

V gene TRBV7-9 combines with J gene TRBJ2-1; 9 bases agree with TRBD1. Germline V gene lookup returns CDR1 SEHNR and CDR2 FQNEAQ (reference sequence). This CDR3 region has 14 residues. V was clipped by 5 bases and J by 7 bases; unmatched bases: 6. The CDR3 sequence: CASSRRTGVNEQFF. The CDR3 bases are TGTGCCAGCAGCCGAAGGACAGGGGTGAATGAGCAGTTCTTC.

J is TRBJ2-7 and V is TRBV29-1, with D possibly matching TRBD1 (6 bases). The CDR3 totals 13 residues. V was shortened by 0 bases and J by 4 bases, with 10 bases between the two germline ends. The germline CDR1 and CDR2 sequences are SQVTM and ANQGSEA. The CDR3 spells CSVEDPGQYEQYF. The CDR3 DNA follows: TGCAGCGTTGAAGATCCAGGACAGTACGAGCAGTACTTC.

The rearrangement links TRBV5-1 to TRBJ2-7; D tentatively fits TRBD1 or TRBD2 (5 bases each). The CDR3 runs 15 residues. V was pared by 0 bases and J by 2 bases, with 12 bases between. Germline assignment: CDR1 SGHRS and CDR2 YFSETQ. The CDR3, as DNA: TGCGCCAGCAGCTTGGTCGGGCTGGGGGCCTACGAGCAGTACTTC. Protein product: CASSLVGLGAYEQYF.

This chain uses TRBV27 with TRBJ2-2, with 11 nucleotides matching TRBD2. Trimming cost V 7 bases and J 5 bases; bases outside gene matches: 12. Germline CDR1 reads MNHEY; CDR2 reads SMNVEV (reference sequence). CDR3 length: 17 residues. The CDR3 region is CASTTLRVAGGTGELFF. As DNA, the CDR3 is TGTGCCAGCACCACCCTGAGGGTAGCGGGAGGGACCGGGGAGCTGTTTTTT.

As DNA, the CDR3 is TGTGCCAGCAGCTTTTTTATACCGGGCCTCTCTGGGGCCAACGTCCTGACTTTC. Amino acid sequence: CASSFFIPGLSGANVLTF. J is TRBJ2-6 and V is TRBV5-5; D is ambiguous. The CDR3 consists of 18 residues. Between the trimmed V and J ends, which lost 2 bases and 0 bases, there was a span of 15 bases. Looked up from germline, CDR1 is SGHKS and CDR2 is YYEKEE (reference sequence).

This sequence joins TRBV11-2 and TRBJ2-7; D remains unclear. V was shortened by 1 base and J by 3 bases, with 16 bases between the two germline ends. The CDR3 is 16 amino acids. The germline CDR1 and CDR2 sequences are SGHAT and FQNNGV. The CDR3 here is CASSLVYGPEDYEQYF. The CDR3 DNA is TGTGCCAGCAGCTTAGTTTACGGGCCCGAAGACTACGAGCAGTACTTC.

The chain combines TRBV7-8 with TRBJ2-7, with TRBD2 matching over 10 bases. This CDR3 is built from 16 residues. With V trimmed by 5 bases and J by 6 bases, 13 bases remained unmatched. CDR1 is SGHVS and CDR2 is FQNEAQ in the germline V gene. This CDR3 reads CASSGRTSGKRGEQYF. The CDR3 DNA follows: TGTGCCAGCAGCGGAAGAACTAGCGGGAAAAGAGGCGAGCAGTACTTC.

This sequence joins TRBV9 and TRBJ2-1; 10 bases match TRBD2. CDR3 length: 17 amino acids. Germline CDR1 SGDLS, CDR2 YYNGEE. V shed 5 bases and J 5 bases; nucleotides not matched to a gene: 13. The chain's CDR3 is CASSHYGLAGVDNEQFF. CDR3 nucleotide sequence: TGTGCCAGCAGTCATTATGGGCTAGCGGGAGTCGACAATGAGCAGTTCTTC.

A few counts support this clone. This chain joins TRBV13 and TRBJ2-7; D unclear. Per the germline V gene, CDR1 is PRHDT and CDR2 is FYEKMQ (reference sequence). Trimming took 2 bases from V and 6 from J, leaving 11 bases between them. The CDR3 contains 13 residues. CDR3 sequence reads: CASSLPPSVEQYF. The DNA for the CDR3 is TGTGCCAGCAGCTTACCTCCGAGTGTCGAGCAGTACTTC.

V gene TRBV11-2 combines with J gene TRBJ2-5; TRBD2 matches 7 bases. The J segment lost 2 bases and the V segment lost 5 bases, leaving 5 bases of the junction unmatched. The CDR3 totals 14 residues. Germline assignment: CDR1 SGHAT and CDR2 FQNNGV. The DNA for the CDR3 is TGTGCCAGCAGCCCAGGGACTATTCAAGAGACCCAGTACTTC. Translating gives CASSPGTIQETQYF.

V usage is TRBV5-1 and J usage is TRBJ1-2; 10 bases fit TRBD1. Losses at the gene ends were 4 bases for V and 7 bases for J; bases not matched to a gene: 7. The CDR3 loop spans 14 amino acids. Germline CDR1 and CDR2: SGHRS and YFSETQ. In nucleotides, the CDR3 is TGCGCCAGCAGCACCGGGACAGGGGCTATTGGCTACACCTTC. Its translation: CASSTGTGAIGYTF.

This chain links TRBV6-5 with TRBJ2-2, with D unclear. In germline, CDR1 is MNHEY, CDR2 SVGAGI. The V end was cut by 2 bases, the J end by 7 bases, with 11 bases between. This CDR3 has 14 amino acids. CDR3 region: CASSYEGPHGELFF. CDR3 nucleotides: TGTGCCAGCAGTTACGAAGGACCTCACGGGGAGCTGTTTTTT.

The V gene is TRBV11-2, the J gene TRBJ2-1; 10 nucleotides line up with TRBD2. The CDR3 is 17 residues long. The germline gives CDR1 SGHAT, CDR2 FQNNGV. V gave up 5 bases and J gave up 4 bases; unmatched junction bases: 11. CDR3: CASSARTSGAIYNEQFF. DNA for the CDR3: TGTGCCAGCAGCGCCAGGACTAGCGGAGCTATTTACAATGAGCAGTTCTTC.

The CDR3 protein is CASSRSWDRDYTGELFF. The CDR3 DNA reads TGTGCCAGCAGCCGCAGCTGGGACAGGGATTACACCGGGGAGCTGTTTTTT. The rearrangement links TRBV14 to TRBJ2-2, with 9 bases identical to TRBD1. With V trimmed by 4 bases and J by 3 bases, 9 bases remained unmatched. The CDR3 is 17 amino acids. In germline, CDR1 is SGHDN, CDR2 FVKESK.

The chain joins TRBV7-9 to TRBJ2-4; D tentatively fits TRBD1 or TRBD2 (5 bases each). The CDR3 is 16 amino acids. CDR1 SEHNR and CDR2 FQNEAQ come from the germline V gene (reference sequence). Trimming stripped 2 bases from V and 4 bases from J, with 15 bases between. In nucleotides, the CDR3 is TGTGCCAGCAGCTTACCTTCGGGACGTCCGAAAAACATTCAGTACTTC. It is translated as CASSLPSGRPKNIQYF.

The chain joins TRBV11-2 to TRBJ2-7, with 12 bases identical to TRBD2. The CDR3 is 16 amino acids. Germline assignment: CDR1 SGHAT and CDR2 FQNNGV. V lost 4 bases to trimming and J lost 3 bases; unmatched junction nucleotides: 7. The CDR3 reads CASSSTTSGRNYEQYF. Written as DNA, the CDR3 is TGTGCCAGCAGCTCCACGACTAGCGGGAGAAACTACGAGCAGTACTTC.

Here the CDR3 DNA reads TGTGCCAGCAGCGTAGCAAGCAGCTCCTACGAGCAGTACTTC. Translation gives CASSVASSSYEQYF. The chain employs TRBV9 and TRBJ2-7; D remains unclear. The germline V gene encodes CDR1 SGDLS and CDR2 YYNGEE. CDR3 length: 14 residues. The V end lost 0 bases, the J end lost 0 bases, and 7 bases lay between the germline ends.

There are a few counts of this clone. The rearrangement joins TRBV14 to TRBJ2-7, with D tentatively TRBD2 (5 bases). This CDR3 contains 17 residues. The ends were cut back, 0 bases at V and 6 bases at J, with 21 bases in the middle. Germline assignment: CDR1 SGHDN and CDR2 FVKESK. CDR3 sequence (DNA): TGTGCCAGCAGCCAAGATGGAGGACGGTCCGTCTTGGGCGAGCAGTACTTC. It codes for CASSQDGGRSVLGEQYF.

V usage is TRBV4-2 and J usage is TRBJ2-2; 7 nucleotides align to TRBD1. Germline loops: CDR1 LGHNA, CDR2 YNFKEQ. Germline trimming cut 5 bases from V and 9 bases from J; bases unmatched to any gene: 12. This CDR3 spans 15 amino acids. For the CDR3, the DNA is TGTGCCAGCAGCGTCGACAGGGTGGATTACCGGGAGCTGTTTTTT. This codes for CASSVDRVDYRELFF.

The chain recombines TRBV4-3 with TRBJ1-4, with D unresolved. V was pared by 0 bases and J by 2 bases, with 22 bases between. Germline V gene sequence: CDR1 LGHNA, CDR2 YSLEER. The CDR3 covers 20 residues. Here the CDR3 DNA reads TGCGCCAGCAGCCAAGATCGGACCGGCAGTCTGGTTGCTACTAATGAAAAACTGTTTTTT. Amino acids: CASSQDRTGSLVATNEKLFF.